The 16 T cell receptor beta chains presented below share a single source sample, sequenced in a study of early stage breast cancer tumors. TCRdb's copy holds only in-frame clones and misses some; the assay was immunoSEQ multiplex PCR. The table has fewer than 70,000 clones, about three quarters seen once; the top ten hold roughly 3.4%. The sample comprised blood. These receptors were taken from a person in their thirties with breast cancer.

The chain uses TRBV5-4 and TRBJ1-3; possible D gene TRBD1, 5 bases. Trimming took off 3 bases at V and 0 bases at J, with 10 bases between the two ends. The CDR3 length is 15 residues. The germline V gene has CDR1 SGHNT and CDR2 YYREEE (reference sequence). In nucleotides, the CDR3 is TGTGCCAGCAGCTCGGGACGGGACTCTGGAAACACCATATATTTT. As protein: CASSSGRDSGNTIYF.

The chain carries TRBV30 and TRBJ2-7; 7 nucleotides line up with TRBD2. J was trimmed by 0 bases and V by 8 bases; bases with no gene match: 13. The germline CDR1 and CDR2 sequences are GTSNPN and SVGIG (reference sequence). The CDR3 is made up of 15 amino acids. CDR3 bases: TGTGCCGGAAAATTGCCGGGGACTACCTCCTACGAGCAGTACTTC. Its protein is CAGKLPGTTSYEQYF.

This clone was counted a few times. The rearrangement uses TRBV30 and TRBJ2-7, with 8 nucleotides matching TRBD2. V dropped 3 bases and J dropped 2; count of bases not matched to a gene: 15. This CDR3 contains 17 residues. In germline, CDR1 is GTSNPN, CDR2 SVGIG (reference sequence). In DNA, the CDR3 is TGTGCCTGGAGCCGACCGCCGCGGCTAGCGGGCACCTACGAGCAGTACTTC. Protein sequence: CAWSRPPRLAGTYEQYF.

The table lists this clone with a count of one. The chain couples TRBV29-1 to TRBJ2-7; 10 bases are a match to TRBD1. Germline CDR1 reads SQVTM; CDR2 reads ANQGSEA. The CDR3 is 13 amino acids. With 6 bases clipped from V and 3 bases from J, the junction kept 5 bases outside the gene matches. Written as DNA, the CDR3 is TGCAGCGTGACGGGACAGGGGTTCTACGAGCAGTACTTC. Its translation is CSVTGQGFYEQYF.

The genes are TRBV5-5 and TRBJ1-2, with TRBD1 identical over 8 bases. CDR3 length equals 16 residues. Germline V gives CDR1 SGHKS, CDR2 YYEKEE (reference sequence). Trimming at V came to 4 bases and at J to 4 bases, leaving 12 bases not matched to a gene. CDR3 loop: CASSPPKGTGVYGYTF. In DNA form, the CDR3 reads TGTGCCAGCAGCCCCCCAAAGGGGACAGGTGTCTATGGCTACACCTTC.

This rearrangement joins TRBV5-6 to TRBJ2-5; TRBD2 agrees at 7 bases. Germline values: CDR1 SGHDT, CDR2 YYEEEE. This CDR3 has 14 residues. With 5 bases clipped from V and 5 bases from J, the junction kept 9 bases outside the gene matches. CDR3 sequence (DNA): TGTGCCAGCAGGGGGCGGGAGTATGTTGAGACCCAGTACTTC. Translated, it gives CASRGREYVETQYF.

Regarding this clone: The same CDR3 arises from other DNA sequences in this sample as well. This chain links TRBV6-5 with TRBJ2-7; 8 nucleotides align to TRBD1. With 2 bases clipped from V and 3 bases from J, the junction kept 6 bases outside the gene matches. The CDR3 runs to 15 residues. Germline values: CDR1 MNHEY, CDR2 SVGAGI. The CDR3, as DNA: TGTGCCAGCAGTTACGGAACAGGGGGAGGCTACGAGCAGTACTTC. Translated: CASSYGTGGGYEQYF.

The CDR3 nucleotides read TGTGCCAGCAGTGAACGGACAGGGGCCAATCAGCCCCAGCATTTT. Amino acid sequence: CASSERTGANQPQHF. V is TRBV2 and J is TRBJ1-5; TRBD1 agrees at 9 bases. CDR1 SNHLY and CDR2 FYNNEI come from the germline V gene. The junction had 2 bases not matched to a gene; V was cut back by 2 bases and J by 3 bases. This CDR3 spans 15 amino acids.

This chain uses TRBV6-6 with TRBJ1-1; D remains ambiguous. The CDR3 runs to 13 residues. V gave up 11 bases and J gave up 0 bases, with 13 bases separating them. Per germline, CDR1 MNHNY and CDR2 SVGAGI (reference sequence). The CDR3 nucleotides read TGTGCCGCGCGACGGACCATGAACACTGAAGCTTTCTTT. Amino acids: CAARRTMNTEAFF.

V and J are TRBV6-5 and TRBJ2-1, with TRBD2 as a possible D gene (5 bases). The germline CDR1 and CDR2 sequences are MNHEY and SVGAGI. CDR3 length: 13 amino acids. V gave up 7 bases and J gave up 3 bases, with 10 bases separating them. Written as DNA, the CDR3 is TGTGCCAGCATCCAGACTATCTACAATGAGCAGTTCTTC. Its protein product is CASIQTIYNEQFF.

CDR3: CASSFVEDTQYF. The CDR3, as DNA: TGCGCCAGCAGCTTTGTCGAGGATACGCAGTATTTT. The rearrangement links TRBV5-1 to TRBJ2-3, with no clear D. This CDR3 spans 12 amino acids. The V and J ends lost 2 bases and 6 bases respectively, with 7 bases between them. Germline V gene sequence: CDR1 SGHRS, CDR2 YFSETQ.

In its sample, this clone was seen a few times. The V gene is TRBV5-1, the J gene TRBJ1-2; no clear D. V was trimmed by 0 bases and J by 6 bases, leaving 12 bases between them. CDR1 is SGHRS, CDR2 YFSETQ, per germline. The CDR3 covers 14 residues. The CDR3 nucleotides read TGCGCCAGCAGCTTGGTAGTAGGGATTGATGGCTACACCTTC. This gives the protein CASSLVVGIDGYTF.

V usage is TRBV4-3 and J usage is TRBJ2-2, with D possibly matching TRBD2 (6 bases). The CDR3 is 17 amino acids. The V and J ends lost 2 bases and 5 bases respectively, with 18 bases between them. CDR1 and CDR2 (germline): LGHNA, YSLEER. The CDR3, as DNA: TGCGCCAGCAGCCAATTAAGTGGTAGGGGAGGTACCGGGGAGCTGTTTTTT. Translated, it gives CASSQLSGRGGTGELFF.

The chain combines TRBV4-1 with TRBJ2-1; the D gene is possibly TRBD2 (5 bases). V gave up 4 bases and J gave up 5 bases, with 12 bases separating them. The germline gives CDR1 MGHRA, CDR2 YSYEKL. The CDR3 contains 14 residues. The CDR3: CASSPQRNHNEQFF. The DNA of the CDR3 is TGCGCCAGCAGCCCCCAGCGGAACCACAATGAGCAGTTCTTC.

The chain's CDR3 is CASSYLAGGNSYNEQFF. CDR3 sequence (DNA): TGTGCCAGCAGCTACTTAGCGGGAGGGAACTCCTACAATGAGCAGTTCTTC. The J gene is TRBJ2-1, the V gene TRBV7-6; 11 nucleotides match TRBD2. This CDR3 region has 17 residues. The V segment lost 4 bases and the J segment 0 bases; nucleotides outside the gene matches: 5. Germline CDR1 and CDR2: SGHVS and FNYEAQ.

This chain uses TRBV11-3 with TRBJ1-6; unclear D gene. V was clipped by 2 bases and J by 8 bases, with 13 bases between them. The CDR3 spans 15 residues. The germline CDR1 and CDR2 sequences are SGHNT and YENEEA. The CDR3 coding sequence is TGTGCCAGCAGCTTATCATCAGTGGGCGATTCACCCCTCCACTTT. Its translation: CASSLSSVGDSPLHF.